This T cell receptor (beta chain) is from a study of shared clonotypes between healthy human individuals. Germline V gene sequence: CDR1 SGHVS, CDR2 FNYEAQ. The CDR3 consists of 14 residues. V was trimmed by 0 bases and J by 1 base, leaving 3 bases between them. Libraries were prepared by immunoSEQ multiplex PCR; TCRdb keeps only in-frame clonotypes and omits some of them. The sample has around 690,000 clones, about 92% seen once; the top ten hold 34%. The rearrangement links TRBV7-6 to TRBJ2-2; no definite D call. This receptor was taken from a man aged 18 to 29 in good health. Some clones in this sample may be carry-over from other donors' samples. Source material: memory CD8+ T cells from PBMCs. Subset reported: CD45RO+ cells pooled with CCR7-negative TemRA cells. The CDR3 coding sequence is TGTGCCAGCAGCTTAGCGCAGAACACCGGGGAGCTGTTTTTT. It specifies CASSLAQNTGELFF.